The T cell receptor (beta chain) under discussion was sequenced for a study of identical twins. Study outcomes and limitations: Its conclusions, products of cross-sectional statistical analysis, did not come from following the same donors.

The sample holds a few counts of this clonotype. The antigen remains unidentified. TCRdb reprocessed the 5' RACE reads with MiXCR, giving one entry per CDR3 protein. The sample holds over 600,000 distinct CDR3 sequences, approximately 21% seen once. This CDR3 is built from 12 residues. V lost 1 base, J lost 2 bases, and 6 bases lay in between. CDR1 and CDR2 (germline): SQVTM, ANQGSEA. These data also formed part of another study, on T cells expressing NK-cell markers. This second report adds: A range of about 1.0-8% of CD8+ T cells consisted of dominant NKG2C+ clonotypes in more than five donors. Four donors showed these clonotypes also leading the CD3+CD56-NKG2C+ fraction.

This TCR came from a woman aged 18-35 years in good health. The V gene is TRBV29-1, the J gene TRBJ2-7; D perhaps matches TRBD1 (5 bases). Sequenced sample: PBMCs. CDR3 nucleotides: TGCAGCGTTGAAGCGGACACCTACGAGCAGTACTTC. Its translation is CSVEADTYEQYF.